This TCR beta chain was recorded in a study of CD8 T cells in Susac syndrome. Study conclusions and caveats: The study admitted that it had a relatively small number of individuals in its TCR sequencing and HLA analysis.

As for this clonotype: Its antigen is not identified.

The CDR3 has 14 amino acids. The trim removed 0 bases at V and 5 bases at J, leaving 4 bases unmatched. Germline V gives CDR1 SEHNR, CDR2 FQNEAQ (reference sequence). Reverse transcription of about 0.45 to 1 ug RNA was performed with random hexamers. TCRdb itself ran the immunoSEQ multiplex PCR reads through MiXCR, one entry per CDR3 protein. Of hundreds of thousands of distinct CDR3 sequences detected, 85% to 90% appear once; the ten largest clones hold roughly 0.11%. The J gene is TRBJ2-7, the V gene TRBV7-9; TRBD1 agrees at 7 bases. This TCR was recovered from a human donor with multiple sclerosis. Source material: CD8+ T cells from PBMCs. CDR3 loop: CASSLASTGDEQYF. The DNA for the CDR3 is TGTGCCAGCAGCTTAGCCTCAACAGGGGACGAGCAGTACTTC.